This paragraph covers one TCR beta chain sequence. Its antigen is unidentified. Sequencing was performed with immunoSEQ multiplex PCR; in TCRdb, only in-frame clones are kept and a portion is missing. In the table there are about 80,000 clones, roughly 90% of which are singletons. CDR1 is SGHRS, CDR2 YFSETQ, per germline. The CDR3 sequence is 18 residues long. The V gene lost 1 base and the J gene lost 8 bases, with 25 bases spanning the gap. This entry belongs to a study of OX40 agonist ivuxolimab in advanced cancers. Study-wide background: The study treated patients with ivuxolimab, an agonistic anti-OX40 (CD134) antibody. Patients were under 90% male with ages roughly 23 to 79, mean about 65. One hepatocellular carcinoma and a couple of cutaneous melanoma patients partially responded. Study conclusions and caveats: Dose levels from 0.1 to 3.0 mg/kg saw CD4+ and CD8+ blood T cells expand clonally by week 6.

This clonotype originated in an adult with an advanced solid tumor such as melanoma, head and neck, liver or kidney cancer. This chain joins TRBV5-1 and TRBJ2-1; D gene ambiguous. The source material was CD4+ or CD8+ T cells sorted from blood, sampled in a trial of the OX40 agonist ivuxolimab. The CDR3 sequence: CASSLFGRTLKFAYEQFF. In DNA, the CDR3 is TGCGCCAGCAGCTTGTTTGGTCGAACCTTAAAGTTTGCCTATGAGCAGTTCTTC.